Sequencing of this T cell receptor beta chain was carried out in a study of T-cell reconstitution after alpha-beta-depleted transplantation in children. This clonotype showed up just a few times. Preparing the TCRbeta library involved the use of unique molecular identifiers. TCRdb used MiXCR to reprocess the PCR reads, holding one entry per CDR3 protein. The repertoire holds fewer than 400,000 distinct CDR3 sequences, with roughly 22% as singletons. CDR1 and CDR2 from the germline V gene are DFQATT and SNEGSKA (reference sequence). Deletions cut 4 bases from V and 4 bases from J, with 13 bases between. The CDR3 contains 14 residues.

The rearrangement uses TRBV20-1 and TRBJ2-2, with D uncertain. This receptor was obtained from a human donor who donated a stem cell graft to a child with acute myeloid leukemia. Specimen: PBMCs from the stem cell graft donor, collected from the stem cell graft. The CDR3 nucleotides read TGCAGTGCTAAAGAGAGGTTATTCACCGGGGAGCTGTTTTTT. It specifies CSAKERLFTGELFF.